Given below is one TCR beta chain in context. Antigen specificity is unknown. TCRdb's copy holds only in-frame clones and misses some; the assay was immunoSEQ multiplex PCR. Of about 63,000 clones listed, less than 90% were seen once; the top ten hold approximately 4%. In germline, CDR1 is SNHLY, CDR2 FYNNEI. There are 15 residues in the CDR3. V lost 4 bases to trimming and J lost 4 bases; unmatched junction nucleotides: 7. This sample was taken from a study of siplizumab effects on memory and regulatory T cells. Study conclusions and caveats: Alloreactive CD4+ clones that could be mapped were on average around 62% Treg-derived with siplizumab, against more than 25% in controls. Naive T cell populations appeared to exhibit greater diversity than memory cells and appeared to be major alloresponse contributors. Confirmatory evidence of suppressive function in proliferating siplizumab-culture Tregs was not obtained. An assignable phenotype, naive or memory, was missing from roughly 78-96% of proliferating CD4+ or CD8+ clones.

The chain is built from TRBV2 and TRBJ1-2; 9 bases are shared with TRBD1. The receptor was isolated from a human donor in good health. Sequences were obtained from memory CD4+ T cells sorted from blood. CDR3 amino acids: CASSGWGQGPYGYTF. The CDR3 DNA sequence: TGTGCCAGCAGTGGATGGGGACAGGGACCCTATGGCTACACCTTC.